Following are 18 T cell receptor beta chains from one sample sequenced in a study of T cells in Graves' hyperthyroidism and ophthalmopathy (dated by TCRdb to between 2019 and 2020). The library was built by means of multiplex PCR. The sample was run on an Illumina HiSeq 2000. The TCR beta CDR3 regions were amplified from the RNA transcripts. For the first round of RT-PCR on the TCR CDR3, the HTBI primer set was used together with the Qiagen OneStep RT-PCR kit. TCRdb reanalyzed the raw reads on its own, using fastp at Q25 for trimming and MiXCR for clone calling, and kept in-frame beta chains. Identical CDR3 protein sequences are pooled into one entry, listed with their most common genes and DNA. The sample has 350,000 to 400,000 distinct CDR3 sequences on record, approximately 18% of them singletons. The ten largest clones capture 40% of the sample. What was sequenced was blood. The receptors were sampled from a man between 18 and 35 years old with Graves' ophthalmopathy.

This clonotype occurred a few times. The chain recombines TRBV7-9 with TRBJ2-7; D ambiguous. The germline V gene encodes CDR1 SEHNR and CDR2 FQNEAQ (reference sequence). V gave up 5 bases and J gave up 3 bases, with 14 bases separating them. CDR3 length: 14 amino acids. As DNA, the CDR3 is TGTGCCAGCAGCCCCCTGCGGACCGACTACGAGCAGTACTTC. As protein: CASSPLRTDYEQYF.

This clonotype was seen at least ten times. The rearrangement uses TRBV11-2 and TRBJ2-7; possible D gene TRBD1, 5 bases. V was pared by 8 bases and J by 4 bases, with 12 bases between. This CDR3 has 12 amino acids. CDR1 is SGHAT, CDR2 FQNNGV, per germline. The CDR3 DNA sequence: TGTGCCAGCGGGGAAGGGGTGTACGAGCAGTACTTC. The encoded protein is CASGEGVYEQYF.

This clonotype occurred many times. The CDR3 DNA reads as TGTGCCAGCAGGACAGGGGATGTCTCACCCCTCCACTTT. Protein product: CASRTGDVSPLHF. The chain couples TRBV6-1 to TRBJ1-6; 8 bases map to TRBD1. The CDR3 spans 13 residues. Germline V gene data show CDR1 as MNHNS and CDR2 as SASEGT. V dropped 6 bases and J dropped 10; count of bases not matched to a gene: 5.

CDR3 sequence (DNA): TGTGCCAGCAGTTACGTGGACAGTCTAAACTATGGCTACACCTTC. Encoded protein: CASSYVDSLNYGYTF. The rearrangement joins TRBV6-2 or TRBV6-3 to TRBJ1-2; TRBD1 is a possible D gene (6 bases). Trimming shortened V by 2 bases and J by 2 bases, and 12 bases separated the two germline ends. The CDR3 runs to 15 residues. Germline loops: CDR1 MNHEY, CDR2 SVGEGT.

This clonotype was seen ten or more times. This chain uses TRBV12-3 or TRBV12-4 with TRBJ1-1; TRBD1 matches at 8 bases. Trimming took 6 bases from V and 6 from J; bases not matched to a gene: 9. This CDR3 is built from 14 residues. The CDR3: CASRTTGDDSEAFF. CDR3 nucleotide sequence: TGTGCCAGCAGGACGACAGGGGATGATTCTGAAGCTTTCTTT.

This chain joins TRBV6-2 or TRBV6-3 and TRBJ1-5; D is unclear. Trimming cost V 2 bases and J 0 bases, with 11 bases left between them. The CDR3 totals 16 residues. Germline V gene lookup returns CDR1 MNHEY and CDR2 SVGEGT. The CDR3 is CASSYGRPYSNQPQHF. In DNA form, the CDR3 reads TGTGCCAGCAGTTACGGGCGCCCATATAGCAATCAGCCCCAGCATTTT.

This clonotype appeared a few times. The rearrangement joins TRBV10-3 to TRBJ1-6, with D possibly TRBD1 on 6 matching bases. Per germline, CDR1 ENHRY and CDR2 SYGVKD. CDR3 length equals 15 residues. V lost 6 bases and J 0 bases, leaving 9 bases between the germline ends. The CDR3 DNA reads as TGTGCCATCAGCCCGACAGGCTCCTATAATTCACCCCTCCACTTT. Protein: CAISPTGSYNSPLHF.

This clonotype was recorded a few times. The chain employs TRBV7-8 and TRBJ1-4; 7 bases align to TRBD1. Trimming cost V 4 bases and J 8 bases; bases outside gene matches: 7. The CDR3 runs to 14 residues. Per germline, CDR1 SGHVS and CDR2 FQNEAQ. The CDR3 DNA follows: TGTGCCAGCAGCTCAGGGGGGGCTCACGAAAAACTGTTTTTT. Translation gives CASSSGGAHEKLFF.

This clonotype came up a few times. This chain joins TRBV6-1 and TRBJ1-5; D is undetermined. The CDR3 consists of 16 residues. CDR1 is MNHNS, CDR2 SASEGT, per germline. V was trimmed by 5 bases and J by 0 bases, leaving 14 bases between them. DNA for the CDR3: TGTGCCAGCAGTTCCGCCTTAGGACTTAGCAATCAGCCCCAGCATTTT. Protein product: CASSSALGLSNQPQHF.

This clonotype was recorded at least ten times. The gene calls are TRBV7-9 and TRBJ2-2; the D is unclear. V dropped 4 bases and J dropped 2 bases, with 14 bases sitting between them. The germline gives CDR1 SEHNR, CDR2 FQNEAQ (reference sequence). The CDR3 loop spans 16 amino acids. The CDR3 here is CASSSGPTQNTGELFF. The CDR3 DNA reads as TGTGCCAGCAGCTCCGGACCAACGCAAAACACCGGGGAGCTGTTTTTT.

The sample holds a few counts of this clonotype. The V and J genes are TRBV6-1 and TRBJ1-3, with 8 bases fitting TRBD1. V dropped 6 bases and J dropped 2; count of bases not matched to a gene: 3. The germline gives CDR1 MNHNS, CDR2 SASEGT. This CDR3 has 14 residues. The CDR3 protein is CASRGTGPGNTIYF. The CDR3 coding sequence is TGTGCCAGCAGGGGGACAGGCCCTGGAAACACCATATATTTT.

This clonotype was observed at least ten times. The CDR3 DNA sequence: TGTGCCATCAGTGACCAGGGGGCCGATAATTCACCCCTCCACTTT. Encoded protein: CAISDQGADNSPLHF. The chain joins TRBV10-3 to TRBJ1-6; 8 bases are a match to TRBD1. With V trimmed by 3 bases and J by 5 bases, 3 bases remained unmatched. Germline CDR1 ENHRY, CDR2 SYGVKD. This CDR3 is 15 amino acids long.

This clonotype has at least ten counts. The chain employs TRBV3-1 and TRBJ2-1; the match to TRBD2 covers 10 bases. V shed 8 bases and J 10 bases; nucleotides not matched to a gene: 2. CDR1 and CDR2 from the germline V gene are LGHDT and YNNKEL (reference sequence). This CDR3 contains 11 residues. CDR3 protein: CASVSGGEQFF. The CDR3 region has the DNA TGTGCCAGCGTTAGCGGGGGGGAGCAGTTCTTC.

The table lists this clonotype with many counts. V gene TRBV2 combines with J gene TRBJ1-1; 8 positions match TRBD1. CDR1 and CDR2 (germline): SNHLY, FYNNEI. The V gene end was trimmed by 3 bases and the J gene end by 1 base; junction bases not matched to a gene: 4. CDR3 length: 15 residues. The CDR3, as DNA: TGTGCCAGCAGTGACCGGGACAGGACGAACACTGAAGCTTTCTTT. Its translation is CASSDRDRTNTEAFF.

The chain links TRBV2 to TRBJ1-5; the D gene is possibly TRBD1 (5 bases). With 7 bases removed from V and 11 bases from J, the gap between germline ends came to 18 bases. The length of the CDR3 is 13 residues. In germline, CDR1 is SNHLY, CDR2 FYNNEI. For the CDR3, the DNA is TGTGCCAGCACGGTGGGGTGGGACCCTACCCAGCATTTT. Protein product: CASTVGWDPTQHF.

In this sample, this clonotype turned up many times. The CDR3 protein is CAIIQEINTGELFF. The CDR3 nucleotides are TGTGCCATCATCCAGGAGATAAACACCGGGGAGCTGTTTTTT. The V gene is TRBV10-3, the J gene TRBJ2-2; D is undetermined. There are 14 residues in the CDR3. The germline V gene has CDR1 ENHRY and CDR2 SYGVKD. V was clipped by 7 bases and J by 2 bases, with 11 bases between them.

This chain connects TRBV24-1 to TRBJ2-3, with 7 nucleotides matching TRBD1. This CDR3 has 18 residues. V lost 3 bases, J lost 0 bases, and 11 bases stayed unmatched. Germline V lookup: CDR1 KGHDR, CDR2 SFDVKD. As DNA, the CDR3 is TGTGCCACCAGTGATCCCAAAACCGACAGGGTTAGCACAGATACGCAGTATTTT. Its protein product is CATSDPKTDRVSTDTQYF.

The chain couples TRBV6-1 to TRBJ2-5; D gene uncertain. There are 11 residues in the CDR3. V was trimmed by 7 bases and J by 5 bases, leaving 8 bases between them. Per germline, CDR1 MNHNS and CDR2 SASEGT. For the CDR3, the DNA is TGTGCCAGCACCTCCCGGGAGACCCAGTACTTC. It translates to CASTSRETQYF.